What follows are 28 T cell receptor beta chains derived from one specimen sequenced in a study of OX40 agonist ivuxolimab in advanced cancers. The repertoire was sequenced with immunoSEQ multiplex PCR; TCRdb's copy has only in-frame clones and lacks some. Among roughly 100,000 clones listed, about 80% were seen once. Sequenced material: CD4+ or CD8+ T cells sorted from blood, taken in a trial of the OX40 agonist ivuxolimab. These receptors were collected from an adult with an advanced solid tumor such as melanoma, head and neck, liver or kidney cancer.

CDR3 region: CASSGGIDHEQYF. For the CDR3, the DNA is TGTGCCAGCTCAGGGGGAATTGACCACGAGCAGTACTTC. The rearrangement joins TRBV18 to TRBJ2-7; D is perhaps TRBD1 or TRBD2 (5 bases each). Germline CDR1 KGHSH, CDR2 LQKENI. Trimming left V 5 bases short and J 5 bases short, with 13 bases between. The CDR3 covers 13 residues.

The genes are TRBV7-2 and TRBJ2-7; D not resolved. V was cut by 1 base and J by 0 bases, with 10 bases left in between. The CDR3 runs 15 residues. Looked up from germline, CDR1 is SGHTA and CDR2 is FQGNSA. The CDR3 is CASSLGFSSSYEQYF. CDR3 nucleotide sequence: TGTGCCAGCAGCTTAGGCTTCTCTTCCTCCTACGAGCAGTACTTC.

This clone was seen once. The rearrangement uses TRBV5-1 and TRBJ2-2, with D uncertain. There are 15 residues in the CDR3. V dropped 0 bases and J dropped 2 bases, with 8 bases sitting between them. Per the germline V gene, CDR1 is SGHRS and CDR2 is YFSETQ. Written as DNA, the CDR3 is TGCGCCAGCAGCTTGGAGTTTGGCAACACCGGGGAGCTGTTTTTT. Its translation: CASSLEFGNTGELFF.

CDR3 sequence: CFLTKGENYGYTF. The CDR3 coding sequence is TGTTTCCTCACAAAAGGGGAGAACTATGGCTACACCTTC. The chain is built from TRBV21-1 and TRBJ1-2. TRBV21-1 counts as a pseudogene. The CDR3 spans 13 residues.

The V and J genes are TRBV9 and TRBJ1-1; D remains unclear. Germline-derived CDR1 and CDR2 are SGDLS and YYNGEE. The CDR3 sequence is 14 residues long. The ends were cut back, 4 bases at V and 3 bases at J, with 13 bases in the middle. The CDR3 is CASSFRATDTEAFF. CDR3 DNA: TGTGCCAGCAGCTTCCGGGCCACAGACACTGAAGCTTTCTTT.

V usage is TRBV20-1 and J usage is TRBJ2-7, with a tentative D call TRBD1 (7 bases). CDR1 DFQATT and CDR2 SNEGSKA come from the germline V gene (reference sequence). CDR3 length equals 11 residues. The CDR3 DNA follows: TGCGCGCGCGGGACAGATCCCGAGCAGTACTTC. Its translation is CARGTDPEQYF.

In its sample, this clone was seen once. The CDR3 nucleotides are TGTGCCAGGTCTAGCGGGAGGTTTGGGACCCAGTACTTC. Translating gives CARSSGRFGTQYF. The chain carries TRBV5-4 and TRBJ2-5; TRBD2 matches 11 bases. This CDR3 contains 13 residues. Looked up from germline, CDR1 is SGHNT and CDR2 is YYREEE (reference sequence). V dropped 8 bases and J dropped 7; count of bases not matched to a gene: 7.

The genes are TRBV28 and TRBJ1-1, with TRBD1 matching 7 bases. Germline V gene sequence: CDR1 MDHEN, CDR2 SYDVKM. J was trimmed by 4 bases and V by 6 bases; bases with no gene match: 8. This CDR3 is built from 14 residues. CDR3 protein: CASRRGGGVTEAFF. The CDR3 region has the DNA TGTGCCAGCAGGCGAGGAGGGGGCGTCACTGAAGCTTTCTTT.

The gene calls are TRBV5-1 and TRBJ2-1; 7 bases match TRBD1. The CDR3 consists of 15 residues. The V and J ends lost 0 bases and 7 bases, in that order; junction bases with no gene match: 7. Germline CDR1 reads SGHRS; CDR2 reads YFSETQ. DNA of the CDR3: TGCGCCAGCAGCTTGGAAGGGGGCGCGTGGAATGAGCAGTTCTTC. Encoded protein: CASSLEGGAWNEQFF.

The chain links TRBV2 to TRBJ1-2; D gene unclear. The CDR3 extends over 13 amino acids. Looked up from germline, CDR1 is SNHLY and CDR2 is FYNNEI. The V end was cut by 3 bases, the J end by 5 bases, with 10 bases between. The DNA of the CDR3 is TGTGCCAGCAGTGAGAATACGTGGTATGGCTACACCTTC. Translating it yields CASSENTWYGYTF. Using reference TRBV2 and TRBJ1-2 for the parts outside the CDR3, the full variable domain is EPEVTQTPSHQVTQMGQEVILRCVPISNHLYFYWYRQILGQKVEFLVSFYNNEISEKSEIFDDQFSVERPDGSNFTLKIRSTKLEDSAMYFCASSENTWYGYTFGSGTRLTVV.

This clone has only one observation. This rearrangement joins TRBV19 to TRBJ2-6, with 7 bases aligning to TRBD1. The CDR3 length is 17 residues. J lost 0 bases, V lost 4 bases, and 6 bases had no gene match. Germline V gives CDR1 LNHDA, CDR2 SQIVND (reference sequence). For the CDR3, the DNA is TGTGCCAGTAGTACCGGGACAGTGATCTCTGGGGCCAACGTCCTGACTTTC. Translated, it gives CASSTGTVISGANVLTF.

The chain has TRBV5-1 and TRBJ2-7; perhaps TRBD1 as D (6 bases). V was shortened by 9 bases and J by 0 bases, with 13 bases between the two germline ends. The CDR3 consists of 13 residues. Germline V gene lookup returns CDR1 SGHRS and CDR2 YFSETQ. This chain's CDR3 is CATRQDSSYEQYF. DNA of the CDR3: TGCGCCACCCGACAGGATAGCTCCTACGAGCAGTACTTC.

The chain couples TRBV14 to TRBJ2-2; 8 positions match TRBD1. CDR1 and CDR2 (germline): SGHDN, FVKESK. CDR3 length: 15 amino acids. With V trimmed by 6 bases and J by 5 bases, 8 bases remained unmatched. The CDR3 DNA is TGTGCCAGCAGGCCAGGGGGCCTTTCGACCGGGGAGCTGTTTTTT. As protein: CASRPGGLSTGELFF. The full variable domain, rest sourced from reference TRBV14 and TRBJ2-2, is EAGVTQFPSHSVIEKGQTVTLRCDPISGHDNLYWYRRVMGKEIKFLLHFVKESKQDESGMPNNRFLAERTGGTYSTLKVQPAELEDSGVYFCASRPGGLSTGELFFGEGSRLTVL.

In this sample, this clone turned up once. This chain connects TRBV7-6 to TRBJ2-1; D remains ambiguous. The CDR3 loop spans 12 amino acids. CDR1 and CDR2 from the germline V gene are SGHVS and FNYEAQ. Trimming left V 4 bases short and J 3 bases short, with 4 bases between. The CDR3 sequence: CASSYSYNEQFF. The CDR3 DNA reads as TGTGCCAGCAGCTATAGCTACAATGAGCAGTTCTTC.

The rearrangement joins TRBV5-6 to TRBJ1-6; D is unclear. The germline V gene encodes CDR1 SGHDT and CDR2 YYEEEE. The germline V and J ends were trimmed by 1 base and 1 base, with 6 bases remaining between them. This CDR3 spans 15 amino acids. The CDR3 DNA follows: TGTGCCAGCAGCTTGCGACCGTCCTATAATTCACCCCTCCACTTT. This translates into CASSLRPSYNSPLHF.

The sample holds one count of this clone. This rearrangement joins TRBV18 to TRBJ1-1; D gene ambiguous. CDR3 size: 13 residues. V lost 4 bases to trimming and J lost 5 bases, with 11 bases between them. Per the germline V gene, CDR1 is KGHSH and CDR2 is LQKENI. The CDR3 is CASSLEVDTEAFF. Here the CDR3 DNA reads TGTGCCAGCTCACTCGAGGTAGATACTGAAGCTTTCTTT.

The chain has TRBV7-9 and TRBJ2-1; 13 bases are shared with TRBD2. After removal of 6 bases from V and 4 bases from J, the junction contained 9 bases not matched to a gene. Germline CDR1 is SEHNR and CDR2 is FQNEAQ (reference sequence). This CDR3 has 17 residues. The CDR3 DNA is TGTGCCAGCAGTCGTCGACCGGGACTAGCGGGGTACAATGAGCAGTTCTTC. Protein product: CASSRRPGLAGYNEQFF.

This clone was counted between two and nine times. This chain joins TRBV19 and TRBJ1-1; unclear D gene. This CDR3 comprises 15 residues. Trimming took 1 base from V and 2 from J, leaving 11 bases between them. Looked up from germline, CDR1 is LNHDA and CDR2 is SQIVND (reference sequence). This CDR3 is CASSIGGSTNTEAFF. CDR3 DNA: TGTGCCAGTAGTATAGGGGGTTCAACTAACACTGAAGCTTTCTTT.

The chain recombines TRBV5-6 with TRBJ1-4; the D gene is possibly TRBD1 (5 bases). The CDR3 length is 15 residues. V dropped 3 bases and J dropped 7 bases, with 16 bases sitting between them. CDR1 and CDR2 (germline): SGHDT, YYEEEE. The CDR3 sequence is CASSSRGGGIEKLFF. In DNA form, the CDR3 reads TGTGCCAGCAGCTCGCGCGGGGGAGGGATTGAAAAACTGTTTTTT.

The chain has TRBV11-2 and TRBJ1-3; possible D gene TRBD1, 6 bases. The V gene's germline CDR1 is SGHAT and CDR2 FQNNGV. The CDR3 runs to 16 residues. Trimming left V 6 bases short and J 3 bases short, with 18 bases between. The CDR3 sequence is CASSRKQGEFGNTIYF. CDR3 DNA sequence: TGTGCCAGCAGTCGGAAACAGGGTGAATTTGGAAACACCATATATTTT.

This clone was counted between two and nine times. The chain couples TRBV5-6 to TRBJ2-7, with a weak D call TRBD1 (5 bases). This CDR3 region has 12 residues. CDR1 is SGHDT and CDR2 is YYEEEE in the germline V gene. Trimming took off 0 bases at V and 6 bases at J, with 7 bases between the two ends. The CDR3 here is CASSLVRGEQYF. The CDR3 bases are TGTGCCAGCAGCTTGGTAAGGGGCGAGCAGTACTTC. The full variable domain, in which reference TRBV5-6 and TRBJ2-7 provide the parts outside the CDR3, is DAGVTQSPTHLIKTRGQQVTLRCSPKSGHDTVSWYQQALGQGPQFIFQYYEEEERQRGNFPDRFSGHQFPNYSSELNVNALLLGDSALYLCASSLVRGEQYFGPGTRLTVT.

This chain uses TRBV29-1 with TRBJ1-1, with TRBD1 identical over 7 bases. This CDR3 is built from 14 residues. The V gene's germline CDR1 is SQVTM and CDR2 ANQGSEA. The V gene end was trimmed by 4 bases and the J gene end by 0 bases; junction bases not matched to a gene: 5. The CDR3 DNA reads TGCAGCGTTGCGTACAGGGGATTGAACACTGAAGCTTTCTTT. This encodes CSVAYRGLNTEAFF.

The V gene is TRBV18, the J gene TRBJ2-1; D uncertain. Trimming left V 2 bases short and J 7 bases short, with 9 bases between. Germline CDR1 reads KGHSH; CDR2 reads LQKENI. The CDR3 is made up of 13 amino acids. CDR3 residues: CASSPGDTNEQFF. The CDR3 DNA sequence: TGTGCCAGCTCACCAGGGGATACAAATGAGCAGTTCTTC.

The table lists this clone with a few counts. V usage is TRBV5-6 and J usage is TRBJ2-7; TRBD2 aligns across 7 bases. V lost 3 bases to trimming and J lost 3 bases; unmatched junction nucleotides: 6. The CDR3 has 14 amino acids. CDR1 SGHDT and CDR2 YYEEEE come from the germline V gene. This CDR3 is CASSWGSGNYEQYF. CDR3 nucleotides: TGTGCCAGCAGCTGGGGCAGCGGGAACTACGAGCAGTACTTC.

Of note for this clone: Other DNA sequences within the sample encode an identical CDR3. The chain carries TRBV5-6 and TRBJ2-7, with 8 positions matching TRBD2. Germline V CDR1 and CDR2: SGHDT, YYEEEE. J gave up 4 bases and V 4 bases, and 1 base lay outside the gene matches. The CDR3 extends over 12 amino acids. DNA of the CDR3: TGTGCCAGCAGCCCGGGGGGGTACGAGCAGTACTTC. It specifies CASSPGGYEQYF.

This chain links TRBV11-2 with TRBJ1-2, with a weak D call TRBD1 (6 bases). Germline CDR1 is SGHAT and CDR2 is FQNNGV. Trimming pared 10 bases from V and 5 bases from J, leaving 20 bases between. The CDR3 has 14 amino acids. CDR3 sequence (DNA): TGTGCCACCGGCTTCGACGACAGGATATATGGCTACACCTTC. Its translation is CATGFDDRIYGYTF.

V usage is TRBV27 and J usage is TRBJ2-2; TRBD2 aligns across 7 bases. The junction had 10 bases not matched to a gene; V was cut back by 6 bases and J by 6 bases. This CDR3 has 15 residues. The germline V gene has CDR1 MNHEY and CDR2 SMNVEV (reference sequence). CDR3 region: CASRAQGGISGELFF. CDR3 DNA: TGTGCCAGCAGGGCCCAGGGAGGGATCTCCGGGGAGCTGTTTTTT.

CDR3 bases: TGTGCCAGTAGTAAGATGGGACAGGAGGGATTCTATGGCTACACCTTC. Amino acid sequence: CASSKMGQEGFYGYTF. V and J are TRBV19 and TRBJ1-2; 8 nucleotides align to TRBD1. Per germline, CDR1 LNHDA and CDR2 SQIVND (reference sequence). CDR3 length: 16 residues. V trimming: 4 bases; J trimming: 4 bases; junction bases outside the gene matches: 11.